The next 8 T cell receptor beta chains were all read from a single sample in a study of T cells in Graves' hyperthyroidism and ophthalmopathy. There were TCR beta CDR3 regions amplified from RNA transcripts. In the first-round RT-PCR of the TCR CDR3, the HTBI primer set was used. In TCRdb, the multiplex PCR reads were re-called with MiXCR into one record per CDR3 protein. This sample has about 640,000 distinct CDR3 sequences; less than 25% occur once, and the top ten carry 34%. Sequences were obtained from blood. The receptors stem from a man younger than 45 with Graves' ophthalmopathy.

Only a few counts were recorded for this clonotype. The V and J genes are TRBV28 and TRBJ2-2; TRBD2 matches at 9 bases. V was clipped by 3 bases and J by 6 bases; unmatched bases: 14. This CDR3 is built from 18 residues. Germline CDR1 reads MDHEN; CDR2 reads SYDVKM. As DNA, the CDR3 is TGTGCCAGCAGTTTGGGAGCGGCTAGCGGGATTATGTCCGGGGAGCTGTTTTTT. The encoded protein is CASSLGAASGIMSGELFF.

The table lists this clonotype with a few counts. The DNA for the CDR3 is TGTGCCAGCAGTGACGGGCCACAGGGCGCCTATGGCTACACCTTC. This codes for CASSDGPQGAYGYTF. The chain carries TRBV25-1 and TRBJ1-2; D might be TRBD1 (6 bases). The CDR3 is 15 residues long. Trimming took 3 bases from V and 4 from J, leaving 15 bases between them. Germline V gene lookup returns CDR1 MGHDK and CDR2 SYGVNS.

This clonotype has ten or more counts. This chain joins TRBV30 and TRBJ2-1, with TRBD2 identical over 7 bases. The V gene's germline CDR1 is GTSNPN and CDR2 SVGIG (reference sequence). The V and J ends lost 1 base and 8 bases, in that order; junction bases with no gene match: 8. This CDR3 spans 14 amino acids. This CDR3 is CAWSDQGGVDEQFF. DNA of the CDR3: TGTGCCTGGAGTGATCAGGGAGGGGTCGATGAGCAGTTCTTC.

The sample holds many counts of this clonotype. The genes are TRBV12-3 or TRBV12-4 and TRBJ2-5, with D possibly being TRBD1 or TRBD2 (5 bases each). The CDR3 has 16 residues. Trimming removed 6 bases at V and 2 bases at J, with 19 bases between. The CDR3: CASSRIKGSGQETQYF. As DNA, the CDR3 is TGTGCCAGCAGCCGAATAAAGGGGTCGGGGCAAGAGACCCAGTACTTC.

This clonotype has ten or more counts. The gene calls are TRBV11-2 and TRBJ1-1; 7 bases are a match to TRBD1. Looked up from germline, CDR1 is SGHAT and CDR2 is FQNNGV. Trimming took 0 bases from V and 1 from J; bases not matched to a gene: 2. CDR3 length: 15 residues. The chain's CDR3 is CASSLDEGANTEAFF. CDR3 bases: TGTGCCAGCAGCTTAGATGAGGGGGCGAACACTGAAGCTTTCTTT.

V and J are TRBV24-1 and TRBJ2-1, with TRBD2 matching 8 bases. Per the germline V gene, CDR1 is KGHDR and CDR2 is SFDVKD. J was trimmed by 5 bases and V by 6 bases; bases with no gene match: 5. CDR3 size: 14 residues. CDR3 in amino acids: CATSISGRNNEQFF. The CDR3 DNA follows: TGTGCCACCAGTATCAGCGGGAGAAACAATGAGCAGTTCTTC.

Many counts were recorded for this clonotype. J is TRBJ2-3 and V is TRBV7-2; TRBD2 aligns across 8 bases. Germline assignment: CDR1 SGHTA and CDR2 FQGNSA. The CDR3 is 20 amino acids. V lost 1 base and J lost 4; bases outside the gene matches: 19. CDR3 nucleotide sequence: TGTGCCAGCAGCTTAGTAGGCAGGGGTCGAGCGGGAGTTTATGCAGATACGCAGTATTTT. It codes for CASSLVGRGRAGVYADTQYF.

Regarding this clonotype: A much larger clone sits a single nucleotide away, making a read error possible. This chain links TRBV6-1 with TRBJ1-1; a weak D match, TRBD1 (6 bases). Trimming cost V 6 bases and J 4 bases, with 24 bases left between them. Germline lookup yields CDR1 MNHNS and CDR2 SASEGT. CDR3 size: 17 residues. The CDR3: CASRGGERLQGATEAFF. In nucleotides, the CDR3 is TGTGCCAGCAGAGGGGGAGAGCGGCTTCAAGGAGCCACTGAAGCTTTCTTT.